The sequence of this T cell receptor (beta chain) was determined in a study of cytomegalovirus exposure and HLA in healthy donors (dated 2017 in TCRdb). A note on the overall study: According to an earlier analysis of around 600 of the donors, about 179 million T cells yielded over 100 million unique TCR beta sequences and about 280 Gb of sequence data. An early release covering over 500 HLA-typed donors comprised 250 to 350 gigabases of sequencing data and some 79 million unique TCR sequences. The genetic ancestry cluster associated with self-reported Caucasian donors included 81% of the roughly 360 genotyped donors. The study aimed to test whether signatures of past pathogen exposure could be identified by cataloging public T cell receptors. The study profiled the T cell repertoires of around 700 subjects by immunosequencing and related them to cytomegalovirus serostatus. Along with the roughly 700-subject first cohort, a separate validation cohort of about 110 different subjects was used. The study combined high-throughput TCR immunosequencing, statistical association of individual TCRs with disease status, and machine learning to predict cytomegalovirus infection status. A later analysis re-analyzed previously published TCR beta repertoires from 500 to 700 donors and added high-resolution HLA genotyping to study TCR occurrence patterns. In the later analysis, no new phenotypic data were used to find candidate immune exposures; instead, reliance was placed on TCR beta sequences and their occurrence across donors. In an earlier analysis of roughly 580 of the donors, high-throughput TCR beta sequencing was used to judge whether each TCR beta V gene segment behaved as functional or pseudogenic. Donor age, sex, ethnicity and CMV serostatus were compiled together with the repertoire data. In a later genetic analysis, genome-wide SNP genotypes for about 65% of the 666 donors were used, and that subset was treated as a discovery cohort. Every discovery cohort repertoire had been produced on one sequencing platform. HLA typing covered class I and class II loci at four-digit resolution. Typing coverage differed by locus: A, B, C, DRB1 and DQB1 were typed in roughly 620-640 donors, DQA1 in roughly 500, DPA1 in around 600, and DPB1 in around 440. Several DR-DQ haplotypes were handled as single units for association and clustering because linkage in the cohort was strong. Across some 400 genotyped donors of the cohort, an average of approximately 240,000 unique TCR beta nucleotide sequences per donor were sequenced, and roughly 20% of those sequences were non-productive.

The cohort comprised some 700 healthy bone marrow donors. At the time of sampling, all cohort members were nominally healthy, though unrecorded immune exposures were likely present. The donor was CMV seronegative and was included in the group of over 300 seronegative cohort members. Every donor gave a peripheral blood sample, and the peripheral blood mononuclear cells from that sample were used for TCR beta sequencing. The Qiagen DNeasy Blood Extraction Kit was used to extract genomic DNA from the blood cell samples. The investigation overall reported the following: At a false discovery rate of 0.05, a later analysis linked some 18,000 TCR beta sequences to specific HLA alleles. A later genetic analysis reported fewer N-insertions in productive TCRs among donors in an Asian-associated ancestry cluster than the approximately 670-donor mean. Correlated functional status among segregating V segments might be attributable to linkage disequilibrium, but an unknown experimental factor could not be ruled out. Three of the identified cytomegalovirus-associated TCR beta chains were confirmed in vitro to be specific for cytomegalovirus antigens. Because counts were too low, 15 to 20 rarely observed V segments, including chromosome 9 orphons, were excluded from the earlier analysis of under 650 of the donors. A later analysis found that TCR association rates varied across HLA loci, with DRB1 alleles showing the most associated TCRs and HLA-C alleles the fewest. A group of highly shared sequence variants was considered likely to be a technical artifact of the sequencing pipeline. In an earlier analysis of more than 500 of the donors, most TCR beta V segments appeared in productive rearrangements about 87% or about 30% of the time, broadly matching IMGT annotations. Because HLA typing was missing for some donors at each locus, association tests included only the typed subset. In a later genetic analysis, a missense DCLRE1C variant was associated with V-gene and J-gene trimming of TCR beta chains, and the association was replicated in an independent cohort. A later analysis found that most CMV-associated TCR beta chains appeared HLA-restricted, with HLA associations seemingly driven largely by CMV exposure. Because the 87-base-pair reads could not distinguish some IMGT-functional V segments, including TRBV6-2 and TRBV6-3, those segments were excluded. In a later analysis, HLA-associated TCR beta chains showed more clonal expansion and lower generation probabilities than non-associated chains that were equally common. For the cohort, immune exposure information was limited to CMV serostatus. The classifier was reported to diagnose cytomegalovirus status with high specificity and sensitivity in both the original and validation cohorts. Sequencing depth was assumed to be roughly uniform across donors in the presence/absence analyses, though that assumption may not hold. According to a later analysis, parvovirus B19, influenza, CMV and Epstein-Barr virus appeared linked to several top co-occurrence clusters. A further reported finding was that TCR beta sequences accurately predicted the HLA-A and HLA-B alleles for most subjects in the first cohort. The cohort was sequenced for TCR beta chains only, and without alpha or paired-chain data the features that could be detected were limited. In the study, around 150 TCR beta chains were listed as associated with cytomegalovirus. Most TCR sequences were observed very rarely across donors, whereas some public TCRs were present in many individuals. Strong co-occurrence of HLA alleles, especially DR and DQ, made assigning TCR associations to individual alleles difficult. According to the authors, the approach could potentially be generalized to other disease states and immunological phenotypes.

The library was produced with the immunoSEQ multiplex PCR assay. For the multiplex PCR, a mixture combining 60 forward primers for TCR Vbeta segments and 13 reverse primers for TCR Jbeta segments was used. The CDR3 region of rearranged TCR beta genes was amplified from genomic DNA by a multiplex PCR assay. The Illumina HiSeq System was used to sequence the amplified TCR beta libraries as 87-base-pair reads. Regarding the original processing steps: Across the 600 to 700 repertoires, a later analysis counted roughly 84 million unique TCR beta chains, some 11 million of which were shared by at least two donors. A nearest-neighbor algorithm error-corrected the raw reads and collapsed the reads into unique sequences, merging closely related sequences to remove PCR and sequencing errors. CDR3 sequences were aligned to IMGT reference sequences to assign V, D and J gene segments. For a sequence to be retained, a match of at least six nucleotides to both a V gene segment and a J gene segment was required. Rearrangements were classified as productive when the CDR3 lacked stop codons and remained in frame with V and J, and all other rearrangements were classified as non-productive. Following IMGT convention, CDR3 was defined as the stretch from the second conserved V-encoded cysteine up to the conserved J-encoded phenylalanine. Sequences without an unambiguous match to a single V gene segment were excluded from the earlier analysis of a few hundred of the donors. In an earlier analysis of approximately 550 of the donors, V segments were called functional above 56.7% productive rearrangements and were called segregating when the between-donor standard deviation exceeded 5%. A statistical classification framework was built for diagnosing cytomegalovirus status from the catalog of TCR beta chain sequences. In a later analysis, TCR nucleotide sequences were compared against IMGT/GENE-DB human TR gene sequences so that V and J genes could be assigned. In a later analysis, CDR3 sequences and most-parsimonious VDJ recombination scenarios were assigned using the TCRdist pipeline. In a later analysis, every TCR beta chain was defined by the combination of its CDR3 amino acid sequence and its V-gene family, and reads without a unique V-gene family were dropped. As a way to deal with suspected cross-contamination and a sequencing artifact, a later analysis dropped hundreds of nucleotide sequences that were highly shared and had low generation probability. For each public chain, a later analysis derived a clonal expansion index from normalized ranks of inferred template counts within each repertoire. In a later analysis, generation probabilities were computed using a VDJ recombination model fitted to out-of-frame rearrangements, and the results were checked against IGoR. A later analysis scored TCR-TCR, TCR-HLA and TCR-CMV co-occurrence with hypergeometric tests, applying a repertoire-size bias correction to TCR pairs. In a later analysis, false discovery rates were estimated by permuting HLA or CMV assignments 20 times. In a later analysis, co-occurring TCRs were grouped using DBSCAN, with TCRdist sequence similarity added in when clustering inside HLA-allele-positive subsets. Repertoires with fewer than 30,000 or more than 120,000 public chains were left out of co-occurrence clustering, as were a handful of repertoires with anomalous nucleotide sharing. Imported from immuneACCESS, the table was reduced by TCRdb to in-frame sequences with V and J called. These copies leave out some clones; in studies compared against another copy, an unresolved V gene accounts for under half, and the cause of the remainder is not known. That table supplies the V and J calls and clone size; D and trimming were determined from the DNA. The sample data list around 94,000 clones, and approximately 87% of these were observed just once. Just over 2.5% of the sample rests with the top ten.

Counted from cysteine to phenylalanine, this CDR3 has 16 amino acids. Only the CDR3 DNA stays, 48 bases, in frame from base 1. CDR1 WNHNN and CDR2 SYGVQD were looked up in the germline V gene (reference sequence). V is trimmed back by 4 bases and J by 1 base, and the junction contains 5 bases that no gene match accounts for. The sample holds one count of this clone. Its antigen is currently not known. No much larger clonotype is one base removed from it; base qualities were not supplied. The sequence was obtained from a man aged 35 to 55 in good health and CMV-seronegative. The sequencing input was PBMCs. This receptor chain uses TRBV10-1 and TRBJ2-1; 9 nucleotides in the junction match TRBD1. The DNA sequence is TGCGCCAGCAGTGGATCGGGACAGGGATCCTACAATGAGCAGTTCTTC. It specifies CASSGSGQGSYNEQFF.